The 27 T cell receptor beta chains reported below all come from one sample, sequenced in a study of cytomegalovirus exposure and HLA in healthy donors. Primers included in the PCR were 60 Vbeta and 13 Jbeta primers. Clones were read by immunoSEQ multiplex PCR, and TCRdb kept only the in-frame ones, dropping some. The repertoire holds approximately 79,000 clones, with around 79% as singletons. The sample comprised PBMCs. These receptors all come from a man in his forties in good health and CMV-seronegative.

This sequence joins TRBV5-1 and TRBJ2-2, with D maybe TRBD2 (5 bases). This CDR3 has 15 amino acids. The germline V gene has CDR1 SGHRS and CDR2 YFSETQ. V dropped 2 bases and J dropped 6 bases, with 14 bases sitting between them. CDR3 region: CASSFVAGVAGELFF. The CDR3 DNA follows: TGCGCCAGCAGCTTCGTTGCGGGTGTCGCCGGGGAGCTGTTTTTT.

This clone was detected only a few times. The genes are TRBV6-6 and TRBJ1-1, with D maybe TRBD1 (6 bases). The V gene's germline CDR1 is MNHNY and CDR2 SVGAGI (reference sequence). Trimming took off 7 bases at V and 0 bases at J, with 12 bases between the two ends. The CDR3 is 14 amino acids. The CDR3 nucleotides read TGTGCCAGCAATTCCGGGACACTGAACACTGAAGCTTTCTTT. Translation: CASNSGTLNTEAFF.

The chain is built from TRBV2 and TRBJ1-1; 7 bases are a match to TRBD1. Germline V gene lookup returns CDR1 SNHLY and CDR2 FYNNEI. CDR3 length: 13 amino acids. The trim removed 4 bases at V and 4 bases at J, leaving 3 bases unmatched. In DNA, the CDR3 is TGTGCCAGCAGTGCGACAGGGACCACTGAAGCTTTCTTT. It is translated as CASSATGTTEAFF.

V is TRBV7-9 and J is TRBJ2-7; TRBD2 matches at 15 bases. Germline CDR1 and CDR2: SEHNR and FQNEAQ (reference sequence). The CDR3 is 17 residues long. V was pared by 5 bases and J by 3 bases, with 8 bases of the junction left unmatched. CDR3 in DNA: TGTGCCAGCAGCAAGGGGACTAGCGGGAGGACTCACTACGAGCAGTACTTC. Residues: CASSKGTSGRTHYEQYF.

CDR3 loop: CASSLDSTEETQYF. For the CDR3, the DNA is TGCGCCAGCAGCTTGGACAGTACGGAAGAGACCCAGTACTTC. The chain carries TRBV5-1 and TRBJ2-5; D is uncertain. V was trimmed by 0 bases and J by 3 bases, leaving 9 bases between them. The V gene's germline CDR1 is SGHRS and CDR2 YFSETQ. The CDR3 loop spans 14 amino acids.

J is TRBJ2-7 and V is TRBV7-9; 10 nucleotides align to TRBD1. Germline trimming cut 4 bases from V and 4 bases from J; bases unmatched to any gene: 4. The CDR3 contains 14 residues. The germline V gene has CDR1 SEHNR and CDR2 FQNEAQ (reference sequence). CDR3 sequence (DNA): TGTGCCAGCAGCTGGGCGGGACAGGGGTACGAGCAGTACTTC. Translating it yields CASSWAGQGYEQYF. Based on the CDR3 plus reference TRBV7-9 and TRBJ2-7, the full variable domain is DTGVSQNPRHKITKRGQNVTFRCDPISEHNRLYWYRQTLGQGPEFLTYFQNEAQLEKSRLLSDRFSAERPKGSFSTLEIQRTEQGDSAMYLCASSWAGQGYEQYFGPGTRLTVT.

This clone appeared a few times. This chain joins TRBV7-9 and TRBJ2-5, with 7 bases that match TRBD2. Germline CDR1 is SEHNR and CDR2 is FQNEAQ (reference sequence). The CDR3 length is 13 residues. Trimming removed 3 bases from V and 5 bases from J; junction bases left unmatched: 3. The CDR3 loop reads CASSLSGTETQYF. DNA for the CDR3: TGTGCCAGCAGCTTGAGCGGGACGGAGACCCAGTACTTC.

About this clone: This specimen includes other DNA sequences encoding the same CDR3. This chain joins TRBV5-4 and TRBJ2-2; possible D gene TRBD1, 5 bases. The CDR3 loop spans 13 amino acids. CDR1 SGHNT and CDR2 YYREEE come from the germline V gene (reference sequence). V dropped 1 base and J dropped 4 bases, with 5 bases sitting between them. For the CDR3, the DNA is TGTGCCAGCAGCTTGCAGGGCACCGGGGAGCTGTTTTTT. Translating gives CASSLQGTGELFF.

V and J are TRBV7-8 and TRBJ1-2, with D maybe TRBD1 (5 bases). CDR1 and CDR2 from the germline V gene are SGHVS and FQNEAQ. V gave up 3 bases and J gave up 7 bases, with 9 bases separating them. The CDR3 totals 12 residues. CDR3 sequence (DNA): TGTGCCAGCAGCTTCGCGGGGGGTGGCTACACCTTC. It yields the protein CASSFAGGGYTF.

The chain employs TRBV9 and TRBJ2-4; 9 bases align to TRBD1. The trim removed 4 bases at V and 0 bases at J, leaving 14 bases unmatched. Germline CDR1 SGDLS, CDR2 YYNGEE. The CDR3 runs to 19 residues. The DNA for the CDR3 is TGTGCCAGCAGCTCTCCCGGGACAGGGCTAAATCTAGCCAAAAACATTCAGTACTTC. This encodes CASSSPGTGLNLAKNIQYF.

The chain recombines TRBV18 with TRBJ1-1; D call uncertain. V was cut by 6 bases and J by 1 base, with 9 bases left in between. CDR3 length equals 13 residues. The germline V gene has CDR1 KGHSH and CDR2 LQKENI. Written as DNA, the CDR3 is TGTGCCAGCTCCTCGTGGGCGAACACTGAAGCTTTCTTT. It specifies CASSSWANTEAFF. The full variable domain, its missing parts supplied by reference TRBV18 and TRBJ1-1, is NAGVMQNPRHLVRRRGQEARLRCSPMKGHSHVYWYRQLPEEGLKFMVYLQKENIIDESGMPKERFSAEFPKEGPSILRIQQVVRGDSAAYFCASSSWANTEAFFGQGTRLTVV.

V gene TRBV4-2 combines with J gene TRBJ2-2, with D possibly matching TRBD1 (5 bases). This CDR3 spans 15 amino acids. The ends were cut back, 6 bases at V and 0 bases at J, with 11 bases in the middle. Germline CDR1 and CDR2: LGHNA and YNFKEQ. The chain's CDR3 is CASRTTATNTGELFF. The CDR3 bases are TGTGCCAGCAGAACGACAGCGACGAACACCGGGGAGCTGTTTTTT.

The chain couples TRBV28 to TRBJ1-1; D not resolved. In germline, CDR1 is MDHEN, CDR2 SYDVKM. There are 15 residues in the CDR3. V shed 7 bases and J shed 1 base, with 16 bases lying between them. DNA of the CDR3: TGTGCCAGCAAAGAGAGTCTCGGGAAGAACACTGAAGCTTTCTTT. Translation gives CASKESLGKNTEAFF.

The table lists this clone with a few counts. The chain uses TRBV7-9 and TRBJ2-1; D is perhaps TRBD1 (6 bases). Germline V gene data show CDR1 as SEHNR and CDR2 as FQNEAQ (reference sequence). The CDR3 contains 15 residues. Trimming removed 5 bases at V and 12 bases at J, with 23 bases between. Here the CDR3 reads CASSPGQSALVGQFF. CDR3 coding DNA: TGTGCCAGCAGCCCAGGACAGTCAGCTTTGGTCGGGCAGTTCTTC.

This clone occurred a few times. The chain has TRBV6-5 and TRBJ1-3; the D is unclear. Germline V gene sequence: CDR1 MNHEY, CDR2 SVGAGI. The CDR3 totals 15 residues. The ends were cut back, 10 bases at V and 0 bases at J, with 16 bases in the middle. The CDR3 loop reads CATIPTYRSGNTIYF. As DNA, the CDR3 is TGTGCCACTATCCCAACCTATCGCTCTGGAAACACCATATATTTT.

The J gene is TRBJ2-2, the V gene TRBV28, with D unclear. The germline CDR1 and CDR2 sequences are MDHEN and SYDVKM. The CDR3 is made up of 14 amino acids. V lost 6 bases and J lost 2, with 10 bases in between. The CDR3 coding sequence is TGTGCCAGCAGCAAACATATAAACACCGGGGAGCTGTTTTTT. Its protein product is CASSKHINTGELFF.

The gene calls are TRBV7-6 and TRBJ2-5; TRBD1 agrees at 7 bases. The CDR3 sequence is 16 residues long. Trimming removed 1 base from V and 5 bases from J; junction bases left unmatched: 10. CDR1 is SGHVS and CDR2 is FNYEAQ in the germline V gene. The CDR3 nucleotides read TGTGCCAGCAGCTTAGAGGGGGACAGTACGGTGGAGACCCAGTACTTC. Residues: CASSLEGDSTVETQYF. The variable domain in full, with the rest retrieved from reference TRBV7-6 and TRBJ2-5, is GAGVSQSPRYKVTKRGQDVALRCDPISGHVSLYWYRQALGQGPEFLTYFNYEAQQDKSGLPNDRFSAERPEGSISTLTIQRTEQRDSAMYRCASSLEGDSTVETQYFGPGTRLLVL.

Here the CDR3 reads CASSLRPRTGPWTSGRKDTQYF. CDR3 DNA: TGTGCCAGCAGCCTACGGCCCCGGACAGGCCCTTGGACTAGCGGGAGGAAAGATACGCAGTATTTT. The chain has TRBV7-3 and TRBJ2-3, with 14 positions matching TRBD2. V lost 5 bases, J lost 5 bases, and 24 bases stayed unmatched. The CDR3 runs to 22 residues. CDR1 is SGHTA, CDR2 FQGTGA, per germline. The full variable domain, rest sourced from reference TRBV7-3 and TRBJ2-3, is GAGVSQTPSNKVTEKGKYVELRCDPISGHTALYWYRQSLGQGPEFLIYFQGTGAADDSGLPNDRFFAVRPEGSVSTLKIQRTERGDSAVYLCASSLRPRTGPWTSGRKDTQYFGPGTRLTVL.

This clone was recorded once. This chain links TRBV5-1 with TRBJ2-4, with a tentative D call TRBD2 (6 bases). Per the germline V gene, CDR1 is SGHRS and CDR2 is YFSETQ. CDR3 length equals 14 residues. V shed 5 bases and J shed 4 bases, with 13 bases lying between them. CDR3 DNA sequence: TGCGCCAGCAGTTATGAGGGGACTAAAAACATTCAGTACTTC. The encoded protein is CASSYEGTKNIQYF.

CDR3 region: CAWGEGDTQYF. DNA for the CDR3: TGTGCCTGGGGGGAGGGGGATACGCAGTATTTT. This chain links TRBV30 with TRBJ2-3; TRBD2 matches 7 bases. CDR1 is GTSNPN and CDR2 is SVGIG in the germline V gene (reference sequence). The CDR3 totals 11 residues. The V segment lost 5 bases and the J segment 6 bases; nucleotides outside the gene matches: 2.

The chain couples TRBV11-2 to TRBJ2-1; tentatively, D is TRBD2 (6 bases). Trimming took 5 bases from V and 5 from J, leaving 19 bases between them. CDR1 SGHAT and CDR2 FQNNGV come from the germline V gene. This CDR3 spans 16 amino acids. The CDR3 region has the DNA TGTGCCAGCAGCCCCGGTGGTAGCGGCCTTAACAATGAGCAGTTCTTC. Amino acids: CASSPGGSGLNNEQFF.

V gene TRBV7-9 combines with J gene TRBJ2-7, with D possibly being TRBD2 (6 bases). The CDR3 extends over 14 amino acids. V lost 1 base and J lost 6, with 13 bases in between. In germline, CDR1 is SEHNR, CDR2 FQNEAQ (reference sequence). This CDR3 reads CASSLGRDPIEQYF. The CDR3 DNA reads as TGTGCCAGCAGCTTAGGGCGGGACCCAATCGAGCAGTACTTC.

This chain uses TRBV15 with TRBJ1-5; D is unresolved. This CDR3 is 15 amino acids long. V was cut by 1 base and J by 3 bases, with 10 bases left in between. Per germline, CDR1 LNHNV and CDR2 YYDKDF (reference sequence). The chain's CDR3 is CATSRGGGFNQPQHF. The CDR3 DNA is TGTGCCACCAGCAGAGGCGGAGGGTTCAATCAGCCCCAGCATTTT. Variable domain in full (rest from reference TRBV15 and TRBJ1-5): DAMVIQNPRYQVTQFGKPVTLSCSQTLNHNVMYWYQQKSSQAPKLLFHYYDKDFNNEADTPDNFQSRRPNTSFCFLDIRSPGLGDTAMYLCATSRGGGFNQPQHFGDGTRLSIL.

The J gene is TRBJ2-4, the V gene TRBV6-5, with 12 bases aligning to TRBD2. V was clipped by 7 bases and J by 9 bases; unmatched bases: 7. The germline V gene encodes CDR1 MNHEY and CDR2 SVGAGI. The CDR3 totals 14 residues. The CDR3 spells CASMTSGSRGIQYF. The DNA of the CDR3 is TGTGCCAGCATGACTAGCGGGAGTAGGGGCATTCAGTACTTC.

This clone turned up a few times. The rearrangement joins TRBV5-6 to TRBJ1-4; 10 nucleotides line up with TRBD1. CDR3 length: 16 amino acids. Trimming removed 3 bases from V and 10 bases from J; junction bases left unmatched: 12. Looked up from germline, CDR1 is SGHDT and CDR2 is YYEEEE. The CDR3 sequence: CASSSRDRGLPGKLFF. The DNA of the CDR3 is TGTGCCAGCAGCTCCCGGGACAGGGGACTACCGGGAAAACTGTTTTTT.

This clone was seen a few times. V gene TRBV18 combines with J gene TRBJ1-1; 9 nucleotides line up with TRBD1. The CDR3 spans 15 residues. Germline trimming cut 3 bases from V and 1 base from J; bases unmatched to any gene: 3. Germline V gene data show CDR1 as KGHSH and CDR2 as LQKENI. As DNA, the CDR3 is TGTGCCAGCTCACCCCGGACAGGGGAGAACACTGAAGCTTTCTTT. Encoded protein: CASSPRTGENTEAFF.

This rearrangement joins TRBV19 to TRBJ1-2, with TRBD1 identical over 11 bases. V dropped 5 bases and J dropped 2; count of bases not matched to a gene: 13. From germline, CDR1 is LNHDA and CDR2 SQIVND (reference sequence). This CDR3 contains 18 residues. CDR3: CASSLPGQGVMVNYGYTF. The DNA for the CDR3 is TGTGCCAGTAGTCTACCGGGACAGGGGGTAATGGTGAACTATGGCTACACCTTC.